The TCR beta chain under discussion was sequenced for a study of Graves' ophthalmopathy and Graves' hyperthyroidism. Study-level information: Untreated patients at initial diagnosis provided peripheral blood.

No ophthalmopathy within 18 months of follow-up signified stable hyperthyroidism. Sampling about 9.7 ml of fresh peripheral blood provided the PBMCs. There are a few counts of this clonotype. Germline V CDR1 and CDR2: MNHNS, SASEGT. V was pared by 6 bases and J by 5 bases, with 8 bases between. The CDR3 is made up of 12 amino acids. The authors amplified TCR beta CDR3 regions from RNA transcripts. Investigators did first-round RT-PCR with HTBI primers, then second-round multiplex PCR. A single record per CDR3 protein comes from TCRdb applying MiXCR to the multiplex PCR reads. The sample lists roughly 610,000 distinct CDR3 sequences, approximately 21% occurring once.

This TCR was sampled from a woman under 30 with stable Graves' hyperthyroidism. Some clones in this sample may be carry-over from other donors' samples. Sequenced material: peripheral blood. The chain links TRBV6-1 to TRBJ1-5, with unresolved D. The CDR3 reads CASSSIHQPQHF. CDR3 in DNA: TGTGCCAGCAGCTCTATCCATCAGCCCCAGCATTTT.